This TCR beta chain was sequenced for a study of cytomegalovirus exposure and HLA in healthy donors. Turning to the study itself: Drawn from HLA-typed donors, approximately 85 million unique TCRs were held in an early data release. Study outcomes and limitations: Reported performance of the classifier showed diagnosis of cytomegalovirus status with high specificity and sensitivity. The productive fraction for most TCR beta V segments was about 87% or about 30% in an earlier analysis. As a later analysis revealed, most CMV-associated TCR beta chains appeared HLA-restricted.

Germline lookup yields CDR1 SGDLS and CDR2 YYNGEE. Trimming took 2 bases from V and 1 from J; bases not matched to a gene: 8. The CDR3 extends over 16 amino acids. A note on this clone: The target antigen is unknown.

The PCR had 60 Vbeta and 13 Jbeta primers. Generated by immunoSEQ multiplex PCR, the TCRdb table keeps only in-frame clones and is missing some. This sample has roughly 180,000 clones, with 70% to 80% found just once. Sequences were obtained from PBMCs. The chain couples TRBV9 to TRBJ2-5; 7 bases line up with TRBD2. This sequence was found in a man aged 18-30 years in good health and CMV-seronegative. The CDR3 nucleotides are TGTGCCAGCAGCGTGTTATTGCGGGAGAGCCAAGAGACCCAGTACTTC. Protein sequence: CASSVLLRESQETQYF.